The rows below give T cell receptor beta chains drawn from one sample of a study of early T cells in non-severe SARS-CoV-2 infection. TCRdb passed the 5' RACE reads through MiXCR, listing each CDR3 protein once. The sample contains more than 75,000 distinct CDR3 sequences, 13% of which appear only once. Sequenced sample: whole blood. The receptors shown here come from an adult who was a healthcare worker with PCR-confirmed SARS-CoV-2 infection or an uninfected control (not recorded which). CDR3s include the opening cysteine and the closing phenylalanine or tryptophan. D genes are given only for firm matches. Some rows mark clone size as missing; the rest say once, few, many or name a class of expanded clone.

j_call | d_call | clone_size | v_call | cdr3_length | cdr3_aa | cdr3_nt
TRBJ2-3 | - | - | TRBV30 | 13 | CAWSVGGTDTQYF | TGTGCCTGGAGTGTGGGGGGCACAGATACGCAGTATTTT
TRBJ1-4 | TRBD1 | many | TRBV6-2/TRBV6-3 | 13 | CASSRYRGEKLFF | TGTGCCAGCAGTAGGTACAGGGGTGAAAAACTGTTTTTT
TRBJ2-5 | - | - | TRBV12-3/TRBV12-4 | 13 | CASSFTSRETQYF | TGTGCCAGCAGTTTCACTAGCCGAGAGACCCAGTACTTC
TRBJ2-7 | TRBD1 | - | TRBV27 | 15 | CASSSPGQGRDEQYF | TGTGCCAGCAGTTCCCCGGGACAGGGAAGGGACGAGCAGTACTTC
TRBJ1-2 | - | many | TRBV7-2 | 13 | CASSLALAPGYTF | TGTGCCAGCAGCTTAGCCCTCGCCCCCGGCTACACCTTC
TRBJ2-5 | - | once | TRBV7-9 | 13 | CASSPVAEETQYF | TGTGCCAGCAGCCCCGTCGCAGAAGAGACCCAGTACTTC
TRBJ2-7 | - | - | TRBV18 | 13 | CASSPPTLPEQYF | TGTGCCAGCTCACCACCGACCCTTCCCGAGCAGTACTTC
TRBJ1-5 | - | few | TRBV28 | 13 | CASKGNTNQPQHF | TGTGCCAGCAAGGGGAATACGAATCAGCCCCAGCATTTT
TRBJ2-1 | - | - | TRBV6-5 | 15 | CASSPIQLRYNEQFF | TGTGCCAGCAGTCCCATCCAACTCCGATACAATGAGCAGTTCTTC
TRBJ2-5 | - | - | TRBV9 | 13 | CASSSPVSETQYF | TGTGCCAGCAGCTCCCCGGTTTCGGAGACCCAGTACTTC
TRBJ2-1 | - | many | TRBV6-2/TRBV6-3 | 15 | CASSYTRVQRNEQFF | TGTGCCAGCAGTTACACCAGGGTTCAGAGGAATGAGCAGTTCTTC
TRBJ1-2 | - | few | TRBV5-5 | 14 | CASSFQQANYGYTF | TGTGCCAGCAGCTTCCAACAGGCTAACTATGGCTACACCTTC
TRBJ2-7 | TRBD2 | - | TRBV7-2 | 17 | CASSTRASGGTPYEQYF | TGTGCCAGCAGCACTAGGGCTAGCGGGGGGACGCCCTACGAGCAGTACTTC
TRBJ2-3 | TRBD2 | - | TRBV4-1 | 17 | CASSQEREIAGSDTQYF | TGCGCCAGCAGCCAAGAACGCGAAATAGCGGGGTCAGATACGCAGTATTTT
TRBJ2-1 | - | few | TRBV2 | 15 | CASVRIATLYNEQFF | TGTGCCAGCGTCAGGATAGCCACCTTATACAATGAGCAGTTCTTC
TRBJ2-1 | TRBD2 | few | TRBV2 | 13 | CASRLAGYNEQFF | TGTGCCAGCAGACTAGCGGGTTACAATGAGCAGTTCTTC
TRBJ1-1 | - | - | TRBV11-2 | 14 | CASSLVSRQTEAFF | TGTGCCAGCAGCTTAGTTTCTCGACAAACTGAAGCTTTCTTT